This entry lists 10 T cell receptor beta chains sequenced from one sample in a study of T cell changes during pregnancy in multiple sclerosis. Data came from immunoSEQ multiplex PCR; TCRdb stores just in-frame clones and leaves some out. In the table there are approximately 80,000 clones, about 95% of which are singletons. The specimen was peripheral blood, collected in the third trimester of pregnancy. The receptor source for this set is a female donor with multiple sclerosis, enrolled in a pregnancy study.

The chain couples TRBV9 to TRBJ1-2, with 7 bases lining up with TRBD1. The junction had 5 bases not matched to a gene; V was cut back by 3 bases and J by 6 bases. The length of the CDR3 is 13 residues. Germline values: CDR1 SGDLS, CDR2 YYNGEE. The CDR3 DNA sequence: TGTGCCAGCAGCGAAATAGACAGGGATGGCTACACCTTC. Its translation is CASSEIDRDGYTF.

The CDR3 reads CASSGQAGGLTYNEQFF. The CDR3 DNA reads TGTGCCAGCAGTGGTCAAGCGGGGGGACTAACTTACAATGAGCAGTTCTTC. The chain carries TRBV9 and TRBJ2-1; TRBD2 matches at 9 bases. CDR1 SGDLS and CDR2 YYNGEE come from the germline V gene. The CDR3 loop spans 17 amino acids. Losses at the gene ends were 5 bases for V and 4 bases for J; bases not matched to a gene: 13.

The chain uses TRBV27 and TRBJ1-1; D is ambiguous. The CDR3 extends over 16 amino acids. Germline V CDR1 and CDR2: MNHEY, SMNVEV (reference sequence). V was shortened by 3 bases and J by 4 bases, with 18 bases between the two germline ends. CDR3 in amino acids: CASSFSLGPTGTEAFF. CDR3 nucleotide sequence: TGTGCCAGCAGTTTTAGTCTCGGCCCCACGGGCACTGAAGCTTTCTTT.

The rearrangement links TRBV6-6 to TRBJ1-1, with D perhaps TRBD1 (5 bases). Trimming took 4 bases from V and 5 from J, leaving 20 bases between them. The CDR3 runs 16 residues. Germline V gene lookup returns CDR1 MNHNY and CDR2 SVGAGI (reference sequence). DNA of the CDR3: TGTGCCAGCAGTTCCAACCTCATGCGGGGGGTAACTGAAGCTTTCTTT. Amino acid sequence: CASSSNLMRGVTEAFF.

CDR3 in DNA: TGTGCCAGCAGTGACAGGGGAGGGAGCTACGAGCAGTACTTC. Its protein product is CASSDRGGSYEQYF. This chain links TRBV6-1 with TRBJ2-7; D might be TRBD2 (7 bases). Germline V gene sequence: CDR1 MNHNS, CDR2 SASEGT. Trimming pared 3 bases from V and 3 bases from J, leaving 12 bases between. The CDR3 runs to 14 residues.

V is TRBV5-6 and J is TRBJ1-1; TRBD1 agrees at 7 bases. Per the germline V gene, CDR1 is SGHDT and CDR2 is YYEEEE. V gave up 2 bases and J gave up 11 bases; unmatched junction bases: 6. This CDR3 has 12 amino acids. The CDR3 coding sequence is TGTGCCAGCAGCTTCTCAGGGGGGAACGCTTTCTTT. It is translated as CASSFSGGNAFF.

The chain recombines TRBV6-6 with TRBJ2-7; the match to TRBD2 covers 10 bases. CDR3 length: 16 amino acids. Germline V lookup: CDR1 MNHNY, CDR2 SVGAGI (reference sequence). Trimming cost V 0 bases and J 3 bases; bases outside gene matches: 5. The CDR3 loop is CASSYSLAGGRYEQYF. The DNA of the CDR3 is TGTGCCAGCAGTTACTCGTTAGCGGGGGGCCGCTACGAGCAGTACTTC.

The chain combines TRBV23-1 with TRBJ1-4; no clear D gene. TRBV23-1 counts as an open reading frame of uncertain function. This CDR3 comprises 13 residues. V lost 6 bases, J lost 8 bases, and 13 bases lay in between. The CDR3 nucleotides are TGCGCCAGCAGCCCAGGCCGCCAAGAAAAACTGTTTTTT. As protein: CASSPGRQEKLFF.

The genes are TRBV6-5 and TRBJ1-5; a weak D match, TRBD1 (6 bases). CDR3 length: 13 amino acids. Germline V gene sequence: CDR1 MNHEY, CDR2 SVGAGI. The V end lost 5 bases, the J end lost 4 bases, and 9 bases lay between the germline ends. The chain's CDR3 is CASSGQQNQPQHF. DNA of the CDR3: TGTGCCAGCAGTGGACAGCAGAATCAGCCCCAGCATTTT.

The chain employs TRBV6-5 and TRBJ1-1; D perhaps matches TRBD1 (6 bases). V was pared by 2 bases and J by 8 bases, with 12 bases between. This CDR3 has 13 residues. Looked up from germline, CDR1 is MNHEY and CDR2 is SVGAGI. The CDR3 DNA is TGTGCCAGCAGTTACGGGCGGGGGCCCGAAGCTTTCTTT. The encoded protein is CASSYGRGPEAFF.